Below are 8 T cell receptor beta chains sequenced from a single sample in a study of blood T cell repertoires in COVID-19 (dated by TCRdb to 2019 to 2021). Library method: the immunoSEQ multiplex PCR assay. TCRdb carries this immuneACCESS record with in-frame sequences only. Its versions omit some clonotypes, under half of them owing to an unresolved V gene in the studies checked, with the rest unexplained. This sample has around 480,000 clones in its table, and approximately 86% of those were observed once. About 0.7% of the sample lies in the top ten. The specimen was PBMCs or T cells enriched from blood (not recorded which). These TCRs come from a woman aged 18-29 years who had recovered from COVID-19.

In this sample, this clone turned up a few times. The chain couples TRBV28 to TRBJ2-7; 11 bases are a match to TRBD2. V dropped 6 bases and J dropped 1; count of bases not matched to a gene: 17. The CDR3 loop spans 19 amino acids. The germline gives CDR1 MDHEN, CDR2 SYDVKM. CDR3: CASSPLSGTSGGWSYEQYF. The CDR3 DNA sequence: TGTGCCAGCAGCCCCTTATCGGGGACTAGCGGCGGGTGGTCCTACGAGCAGTACTTC.

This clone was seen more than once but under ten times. DNA of the CDR3: TGTGCCTGGATGGCCCCCCAGGATCGGGGCTACACCTTC. Encoded protein: CAWMAPQDRGYTF. The rearrangement links TRBV30 to TRBJ1-2; D call uncertain. The V gene's germline CDR1 is GTSNPN and CDR2 SVGIG (reference sequence). CDR3 length: 13 amino acids. Trimming stripped 4 bases from V and 8 bases from J, with 17 bases between.

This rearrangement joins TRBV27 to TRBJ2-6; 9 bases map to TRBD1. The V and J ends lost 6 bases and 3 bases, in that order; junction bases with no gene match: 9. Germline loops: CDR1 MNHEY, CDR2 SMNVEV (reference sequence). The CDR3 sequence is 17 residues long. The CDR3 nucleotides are TGTGCCAGCAGAGCCGGGACAGGGACATATGGGGCCAACGTCCTGACTTTC. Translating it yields CASRAGTGTYGANVLTF.

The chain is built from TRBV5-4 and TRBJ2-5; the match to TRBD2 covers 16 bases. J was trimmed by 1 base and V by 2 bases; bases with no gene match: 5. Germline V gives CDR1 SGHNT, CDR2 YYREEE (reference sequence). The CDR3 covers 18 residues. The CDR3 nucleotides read TGTGCCAGCAGCTTCCCCGGGACTAGCGGGGGGGCCCAAGAGACCCAGTACTTC. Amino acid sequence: CASSFPGTSGGAQETQYF. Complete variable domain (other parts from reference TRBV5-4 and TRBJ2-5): ETGVTQSPTHLIKTRGQQVTLRCSSQSGHNTVSWYQQALGQGPQFIFQYYREEENGRGNFPPRFSGLQFPNYSSELNVNALELDDSALYLCASSFPGTSGGAQETQYFGPGTRLLVL.

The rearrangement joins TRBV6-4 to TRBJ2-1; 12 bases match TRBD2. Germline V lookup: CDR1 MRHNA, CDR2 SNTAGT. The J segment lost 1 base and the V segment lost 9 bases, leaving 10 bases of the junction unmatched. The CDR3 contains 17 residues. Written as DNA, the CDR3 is TGTGCCAGGAGGACTAGCGGGGAAGTCTTGTCCTACAATGAGCAGTTCTTC. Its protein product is CARRTSGEVLSYNEQFF.

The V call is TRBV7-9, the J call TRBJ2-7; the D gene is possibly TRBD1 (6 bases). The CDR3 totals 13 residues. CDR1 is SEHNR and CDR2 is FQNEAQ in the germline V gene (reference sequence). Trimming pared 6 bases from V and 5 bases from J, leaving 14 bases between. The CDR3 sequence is CASSEQGIHEQYF. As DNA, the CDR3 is TGTGCCAGCAGTGAGCAGGGGATCCACGAGCAGTACTTC.

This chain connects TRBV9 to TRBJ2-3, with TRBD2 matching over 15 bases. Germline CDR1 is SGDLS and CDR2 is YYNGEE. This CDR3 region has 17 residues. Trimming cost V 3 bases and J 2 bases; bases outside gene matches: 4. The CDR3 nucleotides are TGTGCCAGCAGCGGAGGACTAGCGGGGGGGTTCACAGATACGCAGTATTTT. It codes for CASSGGLAGGFTDTQYF.

The CDR3 DNA is TGTGCCTGGACTCGCGGGACTGAAGCTTTCTTT. Its translation: CAWTRGTEAFF. The V and J genes are TRBV30 and TRBJ1-1; D is unclear. V was cut by 4 bases and J by 5 bases, with 8 bases left in between. The germline V gene encodes CDR1 GTSNPN and CDR2 SVGIG (reference sequence). CDR3 size: 11 residues.